This passage covers 26 T cell receptor beta chains from one sample sequenced in a study of CD8+CD57+ T cells in acquired aplastic anemia. By flow cytometry, patients selected for sequencing had shown an expansion of CD8+CD57+ cells. Genomic DNA constituted the template upon which TCR beta VDJ and CDR3 profiling was performed. TCRdb analysed the reads with MiXCR anew, one entry per CDR3 protein. The table includes 150,000 to 180,000 distinct CDR3 sequences, less than 60% detected once. Sequenced input: sorted CD4+, CD8+, or CD8+CD57+ T cells (not recorded which) from PBMCs. The receptors originated from a human donor with aplastic anemia.

The J gene is TRBJ1-5, the V gene TRBV15; TRBD1 might be the D (5 bases). This CDR3 spans 15 amino acids. The V gene lost 0 bases and the J gene lost 4 bases, with 10 bases spanning the gap. Germline V lookup: CDR1 LNHNV, CDR2 YYDKDF (reference sequence). CDR3 region: CATSRDDSPNQPQHF. CDR3 bases: TGTGCCACCAGCAGAGACGACAGTCCAAATCAGCCCCAGCATTTT.

The rearrangement links TRBV29-1 to TRBJ2-1; 7 nucleotides agree with TRBD1. Germline-derived CDR1 and CDR2 are SQVTM and ANQGSEA. The CDR3 sequence is 12 residues long. V lost 6 bases and J lost 11; bases outside the gene matches: 10. CDR3 loop: CSVNRQGNQQFF. The CDR3 bases are TGCAGCGTCAACCGACAGGGAAATCAGCAGTTCTTC.

This chain links TRBV29-1 with TRBJ2-1; possible D gene TRBD2, 6 bases. The germline CDR1 and CDR2 sequences are SQVTM and ANQGSEA. The CDR3 is made up of 14 amino acids. Trimming pared 8 bases from V and 6 bases from J, leaving 20 bases between. The CDR3 DNA sequence: TGCAGCCAAGACACGGAGGGCGAGGGCAATGAGCAGTTCTTC. It translates to CSQDTEGEGNEQFF.

The chain couples TRBV25-1 to TRBJ1-6, with D perhaps matching TRBD1 (6 bases). CDR1 and CDR2 (germline): MGHDK, SYGVNS. CDR3 size: 13 residues. The ends were cut back, 4 bases at V and 15 bases at J, with 16 bases in the middle. In nucleotides, the CDR3 is TGTGCCAGCAGTGGAACACAGGGACAAGTCCTCCACTTT. As protein: CASSGTQGQVLHF.

Here the CDR3 DNA reads TGCGCCGGGGCCTGTAGTCTACAGCGACATAATTCACCCCTCCACTTT. Translating gives CAGACSLQRHNSPLHF. The rearrangement uses TRBV10-1 and TRBJ1-6, with D possibly TRBD1 on 5 matching bases. Germline lookup yields CDR1 WNHNN and CDR2 SYGVQD (reference sequence). V lost 11 bases and J lost 5, with 22 bases in between. This CDR3 comprises 16 residues.

This clonotype was seen at least ten times. The CDR3, as DNA: TGTGCCAGCAGCGGGCAGGGGCCAAAGACCCAGTACTTC. It encodes CASSGQGPKTQYF. The rearrangement uses TRBV3-1 and TRBJ2-5; maybe TRBD1 (6 bases). The length of the CDR3 is 13 residues. Trimming removed 5 bases at V and 6 bases at J, with 13 bases between. Germline loops: CDR1 LGHDT, CDR2 YNNKEL (reference sequence).

With regard to this clonotype: A much more abundant neighbour one base away suggests this may be a read error. The rearrangement joins TRBV5-1 to TRBJ2-1; D is unresolved. The CDR3 is made up of 16 amino acids. Germline-derived CDR1 and CDR2 are SGHRS and YFSETQ. CDR3: CASSLVGASSYNERFF. In nucleotides, the CDR3 is TGCGCCAGCAGCTTGGTGGGCGCAAGCTCCTACAATGAGCGGTTCTTC.

This clonotype was observed at least ten times. It may be a read error: a sequence one base away is much more abundant. The chain couples TRBV6-6 to TRBJ2-2; D is undetermined. This CDR3 is 12 amino acids long. Trimming shortened V by 6 bases and J by 2 bases, and 4 bases separated the two germline ends. Germline-derived CDR1 and CDR2 are MNHNY and SVGAGI (reference sequence). The CDR3 region is CASSINTGELFF. The DNA of the CDR3 is TGTGCCAGCAGCATAAACACCGGGGAGCTGTTTTTT.

The V gene is TRBV2, the J gene TRBJ1-1, with D possibly matching TRBD1 (6 bases). Trimming stripped 0 bases from V and 10 bases from J, with 12 bases between. Germline V gene sequence: CDR1 SNHLY, CDR2 FYNNEI. This CDR3 comprises 13 residues. The CDR3 loop reads CASSEAGRGGAFF. The DNA for the CDR3 is TGTGCCAGCAGTGAAGCCGGCAGGGGTGGAGCTTTCTTT. The full variable domain, its missing parts supplied by reference TRBV2 and TRBJ1-1, is EPEVTQTPSHQVTQMGQEVILRCVPISNHLYFYWYRQILGQKVEFLVSFYNNEISEKSEIFDDQFSVERPDGSNFTLKIRSTKLEDSAMYFCASSEAGRGGAFFGQGTRLTVV.

V is TRBV9 and J is TRBJ2-7, with a possible D match to TRBD2 (5 bases). CDR3 length: 13 amino acids. Between the trimmed V and J ends, which lost 2 bases and 3 bases, there was a span of 9 bases. Germline CDR1 and CDR2: SGDLS and YYNGEE. CDR3 residues: CASSVGEGYEQYF. CDR3 bases: TGTGCCAGCAGCGTGGGAGAGGGCTACGAGCAGTACTTC.

V gene TRBV20-1 combines with J gene TRBJ1-3, with D perhaps TRBD1 (5 bases). The CDR3 spans 14 residues. Germline CDR1 is DFQATT and CDR2 is SNEGSKA (reference sequence). The germline V and J ends were trimmed by 0 bases and 2 bases, with 8 bases remaining between them. The CDR3 region has the DNA TGCAGTGCTAGAGATGGAGGGGCTGGAAACACCATATATTTT. Amino acid sequence: CSARDGGAGNTIYF.

This sequence joins TRBV20-1 and TRBJ1-3; D is uncertain. V lost 1 base and J lost 0, with 4 bases in between. The germline gives CDR1 DFQATT, CDR2 SNEGSKA (reference sequence). There are 13 residues in the CDR3. CDR3 region: CSARVSSGNTIYF. CDR3 sequence (DNA): TGCAGTGCTAGAGTAAGCTCTGGAAACACCATATATTTT.

The chain couples TRBV29-1 to TRBJ2-5, with 12 nucleotides matching TRBD1. The CDR3 runs to 13 residues. Germline loops: CDR1 SQVTM, CDR2 ANQGSEA. V lost 5 bases, J lost 6 bases, and 4 bases stayed unmatched. CDR3 protein: CSVRRDRGQTQYF. CDR3 DNA sequence: TGCAGCGTTCGTCGGGACAGGGGGCAGACCCAGTACTTC. Filled out from reference TRBV29-1 and TRBJ2-5, the complete variable domain reads SAVISQKPSRDICQRGTSLTIQCQVDSQVTMMFWYRQQPGQSLTLIATANQGSEATYESGFVIDKFPISRPNLTFSTLTVSNMSPEDSSIYLCSVRRDRGQTQYFGPGTRLLVL.

This clonotype came up many times. CDR3 residues: CATGTGTYEQYF. The CDR3 DNA reads TGTGCGACCGGGACGGGGACCTACGAGCAGTACTTC. The genes are TRBV2 and TRBJ2-7, with D possibly called TRBD1 or TRBD2 (5 bases each). CDR1 SNHLY and CDR2 FYNNEI come from the germline V gene. This CDR3 is 12 amino acids long.

This chain uses TRBV11-1 with TRBJ1-4, with 7 bases aligning to TRBD1. Germline CDR1 is SGHAT and CDR2 is FQDESV (reference sequence). The CDR3 covers 19 residues. V dropped 4 bases and J dropped 3; count of bases not matched to a gene: 17. The CDR3 region has the DNA TGTGCCAGCAGCTCAACTTCCGGGACAGACCCAGCTGCTAATGAAAAACTGTTTTTT. This gives the protein CASSSTSGTDPAANEKLFF. Variable domain in full (rest from reference TRBV11-1 and TRBJ1-4): EAEVAQSPRYKITEKSQAVAFWCDPISGHATLYWYRQILGQGPELLVQFQDESVVDDSQLPKDRFSAERLKGVDSTLKIQPAELGDSAMYLCASSSTSGTDPAANEKLFFGSGTQLSVL.

This clonotype was observed at least ten times. The genes are TRBV7-9 and TRBJ1-2; D gene unclear. The CDR3 is 11 amino acids. Deletions cut 4 bases from V and 14 bases from J, with 14 bases between. In germline, CDR1 is SEHNR, CDR2 FQNEAQ (reference sequence). CDR3 residues: CASSSERIPTF. DNA of the CDR3: TGTGCCAGCAGCTCGGAAAGGATTCCTACCTTC.

This clonotype was seen repeatedly, ten times or more. The rearrangement joins TRBV7-8 to TRBJ2-7; a weak D match, TRBD2 (5 bases). Germline CDR1 is SGHVS and CDR2 is FQNEAQ. V was trimmed by 5 bases and J by 3 bases, leaving 14 bases between them. The CDR3 runs 14 residues. The CDR3 reads CASSPPGNRYEQYF. In nucleotides, the CDR3 is TGTGCCAGCAGCCCCCCCGGGAACCGCTACGAGCAGTACTTC.

The chain links TRBV18 to TRBJ2-1; tentatively, D is TRBD1 (5 bases). Germline CDR1 is KGHSH and CDR2 is LQKENI. Trimming shortened V by 3 bases and J by 0 bases, and 12 bases separated the two germline ends. The CDR3 is made up of 16 amino acids. The CDR3 region has the DNA TGTGCCAGCTCACCGTGGGGCTACAGCTCCTACAATGAGCAGTTCTTC. It is translated as CASSPWGYSSYNEQFF.

The genes are TRBV10-3 and TRBJ2-3; possible D gene TRBD2, 6 bases. This CDR3 has 11 residues. Trimming took 7 bases from V and 7 from J, leaving 9 bases between them. CDR1 is ENHRY, CDR2 SYGVKD, per germline. This chain's CDR3 is CAITAGNTQYF. DNA of the CDR3: TGTGCCATCACCGCGGGGAATACGCAGTATTTT.

This clonotype was counted at least ten times. The J gene is TRBJ1-4, the V gene TRBV5-1, with TRBD1 as a possible D gene (5 bases). Deletions cut 3 bases from V and 5 bases from J, with 17 bases between. Germline assignment: CDR1 SGHRS and CDR2 YFSETQ. The CDR3 extends over 16 amino acids. DNA of the CDR3: TGCGCCAGCAGCTCCGACTCTGACAGCCTCAATGAAAAACTGTTTTTT. Translation: CASSSDSDSLNEKLFF.

Turning to this clonotype: Sequence at one end of the junction differs from germline and may be a read error. This chain connects TRBV7-7 to TRBJ2-1; the D call may be TRBD1 or TRBD2 (5 bases each). This CDR3 comprises 13 residues. Looked up from germline, CDR1 is SSHAT and CDR2 is FNYEAQ (reference sequence). CDR3: CASSLGGQWEQFF. The CDR3 bases are TGTGCTAGCAGCTTAGGAGGACAATGGGAGCAGTTCTTC.

CDR3 amino acids: CSTAPGPVQFF. The CDR3 DNA follows: TGCAGTACTGCCCCCGGCCCGGTTCAGTTCTTC. The rearrangement joins TRBV20-1 to TRBJ2-1; D is undetermined. V lost 8 bases to trimming and J lost 13 bases, with 18 bases between them. The CDR3 has 11 amino acids. Per the germline V gene, CDR1 is DFQATT and CDR2 is SNEGSKA (reference sequence).

V gene TRBV14 combines with J gene TRBJ1-1; a possible D gene is TRBD1 (6 bases). Germline-derived CDR1 and CDR2 are SGHDN and FVKESK. V was clipped by 5 bases and J by 1 base, with 14 bases between them. CDR3 size: 15 residues. The CDR3 is CASSKYRVENTEAFF. The CDR3 DNA sequence: TGTGCCAGCAGCAAATACAGGGTCGAGAACACTGAAGCTTTCTTT. Supplemented by reference TRBV14 and TRBJ1-1, the full variable domain reads EAGVTQFPSHSVIEKGQTVTLRCDPISGHDNLYWYRRVMGKEIKFLLHFVKESKQDESGMPNNRFLAERTGGTYSTLKVQPAELEDSGVYFCASSKYRVENTEAFFGQGTRLTVV.

J is TRBJ1-6 and V is TRBV20-1; tentatively, D is TRBD1 (5 bases). The ends were cut back, 0 bases at V and 5 bases at J, with 11 bases in the middle. This CDR3 comprises 15 residues. The V gene's germline CDR1 is DFQATT and CDR2 SNEGSKA (reference sequence). CDR3 in amino acids: CSARDLGRDNSPLHF. CDR3 coding DNA: TGCAGTGCTAGAGATCTTGGCAGGGATAATTCACCCCTCCACTTT.

V and J are TRBV10-3 and TRBJ2-1; D is uncertain. This CDR3 has 13 residues. V was shortened by 6 bases and J by 12 bases, with 18 bases between the two germline ends. Per the germline V gene, CDR1 is ENHRY and CDR2 is SYGVKD. CDR3 sequence (DNA): TGTGCCATCAGCCCTCAAGCCGAATGGGGGCAGTTCTTC. This sequence encodes CAISPQAEWGQFF.

The chain recombines TRBV12-3 or TRBV12-4 with TRBJ1-6; 7 bases match TRBD1. The length of the CDR3 is 14 residues. Germline trimming cut 6 bases from V and 6 bases from J; bases unmatched to any gene: 5. The CDR3 loop reads CASRSQGFNSPLHF. DNA of the CDR3: TGTGCCAGCAGATCACAGGGGTTTAATTCACCCCTCCACTTT.